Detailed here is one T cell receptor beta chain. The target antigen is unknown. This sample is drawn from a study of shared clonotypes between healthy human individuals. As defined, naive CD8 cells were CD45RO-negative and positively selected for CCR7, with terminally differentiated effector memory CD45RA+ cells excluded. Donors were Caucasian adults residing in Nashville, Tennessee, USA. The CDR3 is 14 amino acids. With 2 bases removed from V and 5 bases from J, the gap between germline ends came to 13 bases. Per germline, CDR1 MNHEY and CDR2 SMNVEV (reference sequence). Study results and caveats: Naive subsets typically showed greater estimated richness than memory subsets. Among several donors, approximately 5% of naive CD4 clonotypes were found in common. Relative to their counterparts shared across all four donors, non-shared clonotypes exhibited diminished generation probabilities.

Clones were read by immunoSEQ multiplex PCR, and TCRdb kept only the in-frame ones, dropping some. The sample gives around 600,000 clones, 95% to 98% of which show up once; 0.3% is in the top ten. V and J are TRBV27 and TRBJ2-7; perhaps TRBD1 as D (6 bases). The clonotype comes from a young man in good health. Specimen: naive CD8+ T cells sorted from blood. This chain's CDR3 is CASSLGGRGNEQYF. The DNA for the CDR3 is TGTGCCAGCAGTTTAGGCGGCAGGGGTAACGAGCAGTACTTC.